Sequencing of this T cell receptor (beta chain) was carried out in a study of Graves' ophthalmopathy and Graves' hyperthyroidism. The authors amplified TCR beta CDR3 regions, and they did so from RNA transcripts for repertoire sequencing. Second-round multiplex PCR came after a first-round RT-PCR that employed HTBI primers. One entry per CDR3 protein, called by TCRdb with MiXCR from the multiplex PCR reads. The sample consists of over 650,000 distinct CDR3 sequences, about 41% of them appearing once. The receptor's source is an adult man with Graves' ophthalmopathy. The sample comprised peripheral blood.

CDR3 in amino acids: CAWSVRGATEAFF. In DNA, the CDR3 is TGTGCCTGGAGTGTACGAGGGGCCACTGAAGCTTTCTTT. The genes are TRBV19 and TRBJ1-1, with a possible D match to TRBD1 (5 bases). The CDR3 runs 13 residues. The V gene lost 11 bases and the J gene lost 4 bases, with 17 bases spanning the gap. From germline, CDR1 is LNHDA and CDR2 SQIVND (reference sequence).